This T cell receptor beta chain was sequenced for a study of OX40 agonist ivuxolimab in advanced cancers. Only in-frame clones appear in the TCRdb table, and some are missing; sequencing was by immunoSEQ multiplex PCR. This table holds tens of thousands of clones, 85% found once. With V trimmed by 4 bases and J by 0 bases, 4 bases remained unmatched. There are 16 residues in the CDR3. Looked up from germline, CDR1 is SEHNR and CDR2 is FQNEAQ (reference sequence). The sequence was obtained from an adult with an advanced solid tumor such as melanoma, head and neck, liver or kidney cancer. This specimen was CD4+ or CD8+ T cells sorted from blood, taken in a trial of the OX40 agonist ivuxolimab. The chain couples TRBV7-9 to TRBJ2-7; 12 nucleotides agree with TRBD2. This chain's CDR3 is CASSSGTSGYSYEQYF. The CDR3 nucleotides are TGTGCCAGCAGCTCAGGGACTAGCGGGTACTCCTACGAGCAGTACTTC. The variable domain in full, with the rest retrieved from reference TRBV7-9 and TRBJ2-7, is DTGVSQNPRHKITKRGQNVTFRCDPISEHNRLYWYRQTLGQGPEFLTYFQNEAQLEKSRLLSDRFSAERPKGSFSTLEIQRTEQGDSAMYLCASSSGTSGYSYEQYFGPGTRLTVT.